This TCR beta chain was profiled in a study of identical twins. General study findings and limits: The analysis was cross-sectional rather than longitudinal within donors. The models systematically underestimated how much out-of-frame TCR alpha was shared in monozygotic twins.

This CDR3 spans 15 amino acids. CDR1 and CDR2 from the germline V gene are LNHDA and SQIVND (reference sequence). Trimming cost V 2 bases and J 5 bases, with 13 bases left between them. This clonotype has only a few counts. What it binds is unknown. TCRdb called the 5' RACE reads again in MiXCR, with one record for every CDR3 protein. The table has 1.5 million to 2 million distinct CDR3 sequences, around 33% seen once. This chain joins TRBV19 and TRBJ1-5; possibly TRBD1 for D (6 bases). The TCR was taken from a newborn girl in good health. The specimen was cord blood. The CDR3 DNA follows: TGTGCCAGTAGTATACCTCACAGGGTCGATCAGCCCCAGCATTTT. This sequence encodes CASSIPHRVDQPQHF.